Below, 3 T cell receptor beta chains from the same sample are listed, as sequenced in a study of T-cell memory formation after mild COVID-19. TCRdb passed the 5' RACE reads through MiXCR, listing each CDR3 protein once. The profile shows roughly 300,000 distinct CDR3 sequences, 8.2% of them singletons. Material: PBMCs or a T cell subset sorted from them (not recorded which). The receptors originated from a man between 18 and 35 years old who had mild COVID-19 (a few samples of this study predate the infection). Cell type and time point are not known.

This clonotype was counted only a few times. V gene TRBV5-1 combines with J gene TRBJ2-5; tentatively, D is TRBD2 (6 bases). Trimming stripped 0 bases from V and 5 bases from J, with 14 bases between. The CDR3 is 15 amino acids. Looked up from germline, CDR1 is SGHRS and CDR2 is YFSETQ. This CDR3 reads CASSLGRGADETQYF. The CDR3 DNA follows: TGCGCCAGCAGCTTGGGACGCGGGGCTGATGAGACCCAGTACTTC. Based on the CDR3 plus reference TRBV5-1 and TRBJ2-5, the full variable domain is KAGVTQTPRYLIKTRGQQVTLSCSPISGHRSVSWYQQTPGQGLQFLFEYFSETQRNKGNFPGRFSGRQFSNSRSEMNVSTLELGDSALYLCASSLGRGADETQYFGPGTRLLVL.

This clonotype occurred many times. This chain links TRBV20-1 with TRBJ1-5, with 8 bases that match TRBD1. The junction had 13 bases not matched to a gene; V was cut back by 3 bases and J by 6 bases. The CDR3 contains 16 residues. CDR1 DFQATT and CDR2 SNEGSKA come from the germline V gene (reference sequence). This CDR3 is CSASTGTGYLIQPQHF. For the CDR3, the DNA is TGCAGTGCTAGCACCGGGACAGGTTATCTTATTCAGCCCCAGCATTTT.

This clonotype was picked up many times. The CDR3, as DNA: TGCGCCAGCAGCCAAGTGGGGGCTGGGGCCAACGTCCTGACTTTC. Translation: CASSQVGAGANVLTF. The chain carries TRBV4-1 and TRBJ2-6, with D tentatively TRBD1 or TRBD2 (5 bases each). This CDR3 has 15 amino acids. V lost 1 base, J lost 2 bases, and 6 bases lay in between. The germline V gene has CDR1 MGHRA and CDR2 YSYEKL.